This record looks at one TCR beta chain sequence and its context. CDR3 size: 15 residues. Trimming pared 5 bases from V and 11 bases from J, leaving 19 bases between. CDR1 and CDR2 (germline): KGHSH, LQKENI. The data were taken from a study of blood T cell repertoires in COVID-19. Overall study context: T cells, B-cell-depleted T cells, or PBMCs supplied cDNA or gDNA.

Produced via immunoSEQ multiplex PCR; TCRdb's table is partial and in-frame only. The profile shows 130,000 or so clones, about nine tenths of them singletons. The clonotype was recovered from a man aged 45-60 years with acute or convalescent COVID-19. The sample was peripheral blood. This chain connects TRBV18 to TRBJ1-6; maybe TRBD1 (5 bases). The CDR3 here is CASSSGQPPEAPLHF. CDR3 in DNA: TGTGCCAGCTCATCAGGACAACCCCCAGAGGCACCCCTCCACTTT.